The rows below give T cell receptor beta chains drawn from one sample of a study of blood T cell repertoires in COVID-19. The protocol was immunoSEQ multiplex PCR, while the TCRdb copy is restricted to in-frame clones and leaves out a portion. Of nearly 100,000 clones in the sample, 75% to 90% were seen once. The sequenced material came from peripheral blood. The source is an elderly man with acute or convalescent COVID-19. The CDR3 runs from the conserved cysteine through the conserved F or W. The D gene is left open where the match is weak.

len	v_gene	j_gene	d_gene	CDR3aa	CDR3nt
13	TRBV19	TRBJ2-4	-	CASSKGQVNIQYF	TGTGCCAGTAGTAAGGGACAAGTAAACATTCAGTACTTC
14	TRBV7-9	TRBJ2-2	-	CASSPGQYLGELFF	TGTGCCAGCAGCCCAGGACAGTATTTAGGGGAGCTGTTTTTT
13	TRBV2	TRBJ2-2	-	CASIPVNTGELFF	TGTGCCAGCATCCCAGTGAACACCGGGGAGCTGTTTTTT
13	TRBV5-6	TRBJ1-2	-	CASSPDSNYGYTF	TGTGCCAGCAGCCCGGACAGTAACTATGGCTACACCTTC
16	TRBV14	TRBJ2-2	TRBD2	CASSQRPAGGHGELFF	TGTGCCAGCAGCCAACGTCCGGCGGGAGGACACGGGGAGCTGTTTTTT
16	TRBV7-2	TRBJ1-4	TRBD1	CASSVRQGYGVEKLFF	TGTGCCAGCAGCGTTCGACAGGGGTACGGGGTTGAAAAACTGTTTTTT
14	TRBV2	TRBJ1-4	-	CASSERSGSEKLFF	TGTGCCAGCAGTGAACGATCAGGATCGGAAAAACTGTTTTTT
13	TRBV7-9	TRBJ1-1	TRBD1	CATRGTGNTEAFF	TGTGCCACCAGGGGGACAGGCAACACTGAAGCTTTCTTT
17	TRBV24-1	TRBJ2-5	TRBD1	CATSDSSGTGAQETQYF	TGTGCCACCAGTGATTCATCAGGGACAGGGGCCCAAGAGACCCAGTACTTC
13	TRBV6-2/TRBV6-3	TRBJ2-2	-	CASSQSGAGELFF	TGTGCCAGCAGCCAATCCGGAGCCGGGGAGCTGTTTTTT
13	TRBV7-6	TRBJ2-7	TRBD1	CASSLGTEREQYF	TGTGCCAGCAGCTTGGGGACAGAGCGCGAGCAGTACTTC
17	TRBV9	TRBJ1-6	TRBD1	CASSVWHDTKGADSLHF	TGTGCCAGCAGCGTATGGCATGACACGAAGGGGGCAGACTCCCTCCACTTT
17	TRBV5-1	TRBJ2-7	TRBD2	CASSLGPAGGSSYEQYF	TGCGCCAGCAGCTTGGGTCCAGCGGGAGGTAGCTCCTACGAGCAGTACTTC
15	TRBV7-2	TRBJ2-7	TRBD2	CASSLQGGSSYEQYF	TGTGCCAGCAGCCTTCAGGGCGGGAGCTCCTACGAGCAGTACTTC
13	TRBV28	TRBJ2-1	-	CASTLRSPNEQFF	TGTGCCAGCACCCTCCGGTCGCCGAATGAGCAGTTCTTC
15	TRBV6-5	TRBJ2-3	TRBD1	CASSPWTGGPDTQYF	TGTGCCAGCAGTCCATGGACAGGGGGCCCAGATACGCAGTATTTT
15	TRBV5-1	TRBJ1-2	TRBD1	CASRRTGGASGGYTF	TGCGCCAGCAGACGGACAGGGGGCGCTTCGGGTGGCTACACCTTC
14	TRBV6-2/TRBV6-3	TRBJ2-7	-	CASTPDYDLGEQYF	TGTGCCAGCACCCCTGACTATGACCTGGGGGAGCAGTACTTC
13	TRBV6-5	TRBJ2-1	TRBD2	CASKPAGGNEQFF	TGTGCCAGCAAACCTGCGGGGGGGAATGAGCAGTTCTTC
16	TRBV6-2/TRBV6-3	TRBJ2-6	TRBD2	CASSYGGGSGANVLTF	TGTGCCAGCAGTTACGGGGGGGGCTCTGGGGCCAACGTCCTGACTTTC
14	TRBV24-1	TRBJ1-2	-	CATSDSDKARGYTF	TGTGCCACCAGTGACTCGGACAAGGCTCGGGGCTACACCTTC
15	TRBV19	TRBJ1-5	TRBD1	CASSIGRQGNQPQHF	TGTGCCAGTAGTATAGGGCGACAGGGAAATCAGCCCCAGCATTTT
15	TRBV6-5	TRBJ1-4	-	CASSAPGLHNEKLFF	TGTGCCAGCAGCGCACCGGGACTCCATAATGAAAAACTGTTTTTT
14	TRBV18	TRBJ2-5	-	CASSPPTAQETQYF	TGTGCCAGCTCCCCCCCGACAGCTCAAGAGACCCAGTACTTC
15	TRBV5-6	TRBJ2-3	TRBD1	CASRGVGQGKDTQYF	TGTGCCAGCAGGGGGGTGGGACAGGGTAAAGATACGCAGTATTTT
15	TRBV13	TRBJ2-1	-	CASSFGLADDNEQFF	TGTGCCAGCAGCTTCGGCCTCGCGGATGACAATGAGCAGTTCTTC